The rows below give T cell receptor beta chains drawn from one sample of a study of control samples from healthy donors and cancer patients. The table came from immunoSEQ multiplex PCR; TCRdb's copy has only in-frame clones and leaves some out. The table includes fewer than 200,000 clones, around 90% detected once. Sample: blood. The origin of the receptors is a man between 25 and 39 years old in good health. CDR3s include the opening cysteine and the closing phenylalanine or tryptophan. D genes are given only for firm matches. Some rows have no size entry. The others give once, few or many, or a class for an expanded clone.

j_gene	abundance	d_gene	v_gene	CDR3aa	CDR3nt
TRBJ1-1	-	-	TRBV7-2	CASSLDANTEAFF	TGTGCCAGCAGCTTAGACGCGAACACTGAAGCTTTCTTT
TRBJ2-3	-	TRBD2	TRBV6-2/TRBV6-3	CASSYPDSGGTSSTDTQYF	TGTGCCAGCAGTTACCCGGATAGCGGGGGAACTTCTAGCACAGATACGCAGTATTTT
TRBJ1-2	-	-	TRBV12-5	CASGLIGAAYGYTF	TGTGCTAGTGGTTTGATCGGGGCAGCGTATGGCTACACCTTC
TRBJ1-6	-	TRBD1	TRBV10-3	CATRTGGLSPLHF	TGTGCCACACGGACAGGGGGCCTTTCACCCCTCCACTTT
TRBJ1-5	-	-	TRBV19	CASSIVSDSNQPQHF	TGTGCCAGTAGTATAGTGTCAGATAGCAATCAGCCCCAGCATTTT
TRBJ2-3	-	-	TRBV7-2	CASSPPSGRTSTDTQYF	TGTGCCAGCAGCCCTCCCAGCGGGCGGACTAGCACAGATACGCAGTATTTT
TRBJ1-2	-	TRBD1	TRBV28	CASSLGSTGVGYGYTF	TGTGCCAGCAGTTTGGGGTCGACAGGGGTTGGCTATGGCTACACCTTC
TRBJ1-2	once	TRBD1	TRBV20-1	CSARTGFGYTF	TGCAGTGCTCGGACAGGGTTTGGCTACACCTTC
TRBJ2-7	-	-	TRBV15	CATSRVLGQSVRGGYEQYF	TGTGCCACCAGCAGAGTTTTGGGACAGTCGGTTCGGGGGGGATACGAGCAGTACTTC
TRBJ1-1	-	-	TRBV5-1	CASSTRPDAAGTEAFF	TGCGCCAGCAGCACCCGACCGGACGCGGCGGGGACTGAAGCTTTCTTT
TRBJ1-5	-	-	TRBV5-8	CASSFGERSNQPQHF	TGTGCCAGCAGCTTTGGGGAAAGGAGCAATCAGCCCCAGCATTTT
TRBJ1-2	-	-	TRBV27	CASSYGLSNYGYTF	TGTGCCAGCAGTTACGGCCTATCTAACTATGGCTACACCTTC
TRBJ1-1	-	-	TRBV25-1	CASSRQNTEAFF	TGTGCCAGCAGTAGACAGAACACTGAAGCTTTCTTT
TRBJ1-5	-	-	TRBV27	CASSGQGRPNQPQHF	TGTGCCAGCAGTGGCCAGGGGCGCCCAAATCAGCCCCAGCATTTT
TRBJ1-6	-	TRBD1	TRBV7-2	CASSLMLTGSGSPLHF	TGTGCCAGCAGCTTAATGCTGACAGGGTCGGGTTCACCCCTCCACTTT
TRBJ1-5	-	-	TRBV9	CASSDQGNQPQHF	TGTGCCAGCAGCGATCAGGGGAATCAGCCCCAGCATTTT
TRBJ2-7	-	-	TRBV6-1	CASSENTPQGQYF	TGTGCCAGCAGTGAAAACACCCCTCAAGGGCAGTACTTC
TRBJ1-1	-	-	TRBV29-1	CSVESQGTEAFF	TGCAGCGTTGAAAGCCAGGGCACTGAAGCTTTCTTT
TRBJ1-1	-	-	TRBV11-1	CASSPQEGRNTEAFF	TGTGCCAGCAGCCCACAGGAAGGGAGGAACACTGAAGCTTTCTTT
TRBJ2-7	-	-	TRBV25-1	CASPPGEQYF	TGTGCCAGCCCCCCCGGCGAGCAGTACTTC
TRBJ2-3	few	-	TRBV9	CASSVAGKADTQYF	TGTGCCAGCAGCGTAGCGGGAAAGGCAGATACGCAGTATTTT
TRBJ1-5	-	TRBD1	TRBV27	CASSSTSRGPGQPQHF	TGTGCCAGCAGTTCAACCTCCAGGGGGCCGGGTCAGCCCCAGCATTTT
TRBJ2-7	-	TRBD1	TRBV28	CASSRRGQGDHEQYF	TGTGCCAGCAGCAGACGGGGACAGGGGGATCACGAGCAGTACTTC
TRBJ2-7	-	TRBD2	TRBV5-1	CASSPSGTSGYEQYF	TGCGCCAGCAGCCCATCCGGGACTAGCGGCTACGAGCAGTACTTC
TRBJ2-7	-	TRBD1	TRBV30	CAWRRQGVSYEQYF	TGTGCCTGGAGGCGACAGGGGGTGTCCTACGAGCAGTACTTC
TRBJ2-7	-	TRBD1	TRBV6-5	CASSTEAGGSYEQYF	TGTGCCAGCAGTACCGAGGCAGGGGGTTCCTACGAGCAGTACTTC
TRBJ1-6	-	-	TRBV6-5	CASSYRDGGSSPLHF	TGTGCCAGCAGTTACCGGGACGGGGGCAGCTCACCCCTCCACTTT
TRBJ2-7	-	TRBD1	TRBV19	CASSSQTGGFYEQYF	TGTGCCAGTAGTTCCCAGACAGGGGGCTTCTACGAGCAGTACTTC
TRBJ2-3	few	TRBD1	TRBV9	CASSLDRGTQYF	TGTGCCAGCAGCCTAGACAGGGGTACGCAGTATTTT
TRBJ2-7	-	-	TRBV30	CAWSVGGSYEQYF	TGTGCCTGGAGTGTAGGGGGGAGCTACGAGCAGTACTTC
TRBJ1-4	-	-	TRBV6-5	CASSPASTNEKLFF	TGTGCCAGCAGCCCGGCATCAACTAATGAAAAACTGTTTTTT
TRBJ1-1	-	-	TRBV30	CAWSVGLGVNTEAFF	TGTGCCTGGAGTGTAGGGCTTGGAGTGAACACTGAAGCTTTCTTT
TRBJ1-6	-	TRBD1	TRBV28	CASSSQGQGGNSPLHF	TGTGCCAGCAGTTCTCAGGGACAGGGTGGGAATTCACCCCTCCACTTT
TRBJ1-3	-	-	TRBV7-9	CASRPGRSGNTIYF	TGTGCCAGCAGGCCCGGGCGCTCTGGAAACACCATATATTTT
TRBJ2-1	-	-	TRBV5-1	CASSLYQGKSYNEQFF	TGCGCCAGCAGCTTGTATCAGGGTAAATCCTACAATGAGCAGTTCTTC
TRBJ2-2	-	-	TRBV15	CATSINTGELFF	TGTGCCACCAGCATAAACACCGGGGAGCTGTTTTTT
TRBJ2-7	-	TRBD1	TRBV5-1	CASSSGTGDHEQYF	TGCGCCAGCAGCTCCGGGACAGGGGACCACGAGCAGTACTTC
TRBJ2-7	-	-	TRBV29-1	CSVAGQAAYEQYF	TGCAGCGTTGCTGGGCAGGCGGCCTACGAGCAGTACTTC
TRBJ1-4	-	-	TRBV5-6	CASSPWGFEKLFF	TGTGCCAGCAGCCCCTGGGGGTTTGAAAAACTGTTTTTT
TRBJ1-2	-	TRBD1	TRBV7-2	CASSLTRQGNNGYTF	TGTGCCAGCAGCCTCACGAGACAGGGCAACAATGGCTACACCTTC
TRBJ1-4	-	-	TRBV19	CASSTLQGPNEKLFF	TGTGCCAGTAGTACATTACAAGGTCCTAATGAAAAACTGTTTTTT
TRBJ2-1	-	-	TRBV27	CASSDIMSSYNEQFF	TGTGCCAGCAGCGACATTATGAGCTCCTACAATGAGCAGTTCTTC
TRBJ2-1	-	TRBD1	TRBV9	CASSPLIRDRGLNEQFF	TGTGCCAGCAGCCCTCTCATCCGGGACAGGGGGCTGAATGAGCAGTTCTTC
TRBJ1-2	-	-	TRBV6-1	CASSEVGGAANGYTF	TGTGCCAGCAGTGAAGTTGGGGGCGCTGCTAATGGCTACACCTTC
TRBJ1-2	-	-	TRBV2	CASRSRAGGIGYTF	TGTGCCAGCAGATCCCGGGCGGGAGGGATAGGCTACACCTTC
TRBJ2-2	-	-	TRBV3-1/TRBV3-2	CASSPRAGNTGELFF	TGTGCCAGCAGCCCCCGGGCTGGGAACACCGGGGAGCTGTTTTTT
TRBJ2-3	few	TRBD2	TRBV7-2	CASSFRSGGGSTDTQYF	TGTGCCAGCAGCTTTCGTTCGGGGGGAGGTAGCACAGATACGCAGTATTTT
TRBJ2-3	once	TRBD2	TRBV9	CASSVGDSGRTRTDTQYF	TGTGCCAGCAGCGTAGGTGATAGCGGGAGAACGCGAACAGATACGCAGTATTTT
TRBJ1-4	-	-	TRBV28	CASSSPTVGEEKLFF	TGTGCCAGCAGTTCTCCGACGGTAGGGGAAGAAAAACTGTTTTTT
TRBJ1-5	-	-	TRBV28	CATVPRSNQPQHF	TGTGCCACCGTCCCTCGAAGCAATCAGCCCCAGCATTTT
TRBJ2-4	-	-	TRBV25-1	CASRKQGSYIQYF	TGTGCCAGCAGAAAACAGGGAAGTTACATTCAGTACTTC
TRBJ2-2	-	TRBD2	TRBV4-1	CASSQTKAGGPGGGELFF	TGCGCCAGCAGCCAAACTAAAGCGGGAGGGCCCGGGGGCGGGGAGCTGTTTTTT
TRBJ2-3	-	TRBD2	TRBV5-6	CASSFSGGKGTDTQYF	TGTGCCAGCAGTTTTAGCGGGGGGAAAGGCACAGATACGCAGTATTTT
TRBJ2-7	-	-	TRBV6-5	CASWAPSSYEQYF	TGTGCCTCTTGGGCCCCGAGCTCCTACGAGCAGTACTTC